This T cell receptor beta chain was captured by sequencing in a study of cytomegalovirus exposure and HLA in healthy donors. Whole-study findings and limits: Confirmation was obtained in vitro that a few CMV-associated chains are specific for CMV antigens.

With respect to this clone: Its antigen remains unknown.

The PCR was carried out with 60 Vbeta primers and 13 Jbeta primers. The table came from immunoSEQ multiplex PCR; TCRdb's copy has only in-frame clones and leaves some out. Of around 130,000 clones in the sample, around 83% were seen once. Looked up from germline, CDR1 is MDHEN and CDR2 is SYDVKM. CDR3 size: 15 residues. V shed 5 bases and J shed 3 bases, with 13 bases lying between them. V is TRBV28 and J is TRBJ2-2; no definite D call. This TCR was sampled from a woman aged 18 to 35 in good health and CMV-seropositive. Specimen: PBMCs. In DNA form, the CDR3 reads TGTGCCAGCAGTAAGCAGGCAGATTACACCGGGGAGCTGTTTTTT. Its translation is CASSKQADYTGELFF.